The clone carrying this T cell receptor beta chain was seen only a few times. The sample belongs to a study of blood T cell repertoires in COVID-19. Study-wide background: The samples span acute and convalescent COVID-19 from the United States, Italy and Spain. Nucleic acid was either cDNA or gDNA, and it came from T cells, B-cell-depleted T cells, or PBMCs.

This CDR3 contains 15 residues. Germline lookup yields CDR1 SGHRS and CDR2 YFSETQ. V was trimmed by 2 bases and J by 2 bases, leaving 13 bases between them. As originally analysed: Counts of nucleated cells, estimated from reference gene primer amplification, were obtained. This table comes from immunoSEQ multiplex PCR, and its TCRdb copy is limited to in-frame clones, with some not included. That table furnishes V, J and clone size, whereas the DNA furnished D and trimming. Among more than 200,000 clones listed, less than 85% were seen once. The TCR originated in a woman in her 70s with active or convalescent COVID-19. The sample taken for sequencing was peripheral blood. J is TRBJ1-2 and V is TRBV5-1; D is uncertain. The CDR3 DNA follows: TGCGCCAGCAGCTTATCCCCAGGAACGAACTATGGCTACACCTTC. Its protein product is CASSLSPGTNYGYTF.